Described below is a single T cell receptor (beta chain) sequence and its context. The CDR3 loop spans 17 amino acids. Deletions cut 3 bases from V and 1 base from J, with 18 bases between. The V gene's germline CDR1 is MNHEY and CDR2 SMNVEV (reference sequence). The data are from a study of T cell responses to AZD1222 COVID-19 vaccine. Study information: Pooled samples include second doses given at about 4 or 12 weeks.

The protocol was immunoSEQ multiplex PCR, while the TCRdb copy is restricted to in-frame clones and leaves out a portion. The top ten hold 2.8% of the sample, which has over 110,000 clones, approximately 90% seen once. This TCR derives from an adult in good health. Material: peripheral blood, obtained on day 0 of AZD1222 vaccination. V is TRBV27 and J is TRBJ1-1; unclear D gene. CDR3 sequence: CASSFGRLSVGNTEAFF. CDR3 coding DNA: TGTGCCAGCAGTTTCGGCCGCCTAAGCGTGGGGAACACTGAAGCTTTCTTT.